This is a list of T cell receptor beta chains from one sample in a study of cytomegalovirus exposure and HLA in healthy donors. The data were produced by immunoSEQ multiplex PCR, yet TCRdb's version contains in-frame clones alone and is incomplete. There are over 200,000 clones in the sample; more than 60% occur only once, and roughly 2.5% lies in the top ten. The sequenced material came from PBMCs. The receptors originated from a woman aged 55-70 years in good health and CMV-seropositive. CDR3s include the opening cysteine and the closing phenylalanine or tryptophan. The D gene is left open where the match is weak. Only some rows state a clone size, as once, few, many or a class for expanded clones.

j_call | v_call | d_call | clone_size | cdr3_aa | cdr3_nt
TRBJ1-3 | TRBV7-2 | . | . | CASSLGGGAGNTIYF | TGTGCCAGCAGCTTAGGGGGAGGAGCTGGAAACACCATATATTTT
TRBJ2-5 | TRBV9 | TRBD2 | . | CASSVGLAGDVFGETQYF | TGTGCCAGCAGCGTAGGCCTAGCGGGGGACGTTTTTGGGGAGACCCAGTACTTC
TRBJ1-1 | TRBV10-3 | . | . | CAISPGDMNTEAFF | TGTGCCATCAGTCCAGGGGATATGAACACTGAAGCTTTCTTT
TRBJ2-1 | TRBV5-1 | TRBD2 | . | CASRRPGLAGATYYNEQFF | TGCGCCAGCCGGAGGCCGGGACTAGCGGGAGCCACCTACTACAATGAGCAGTTCTTC
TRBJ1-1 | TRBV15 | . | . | CATSNSYSTEAFF | TGTGCCACCAGCAACAGCTACTCCACTGAAGCTTTCTTT
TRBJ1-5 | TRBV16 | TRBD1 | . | CASSQSTGGSQPQHF | TGTGCCAGCAGCCAATCGACAGGGGGGAGTCAGCCCCAGCATTTT
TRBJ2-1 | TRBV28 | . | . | CASSLQGSYNEQFF | TGTGCCAGCAGTTTGCAGGGCTCCTACAATGAGCAGTTCTTC
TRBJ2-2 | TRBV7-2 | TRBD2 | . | CASSRLAGGGTGELFF | TGTGCCAGCAGCCGTCTGGCGGGCGGGGGCACCGGGGAGCTGTTTTTT
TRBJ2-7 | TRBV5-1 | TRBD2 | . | CASSLGAGAIGEQYF | TGCGCCAGCAGCTTAGGAGCGGGAGCTATCGGCGAGCAGTACTTC
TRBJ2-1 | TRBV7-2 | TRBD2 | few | CASSLAASGGLYNEQFF | TGTGCCAGCAGCTTAGCGGCTAGCGGGGGCCTCTACAATGAGCAGTTCTTC
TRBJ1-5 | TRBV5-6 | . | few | CASSLGRGHQPQHF | TGTGCCAGCAGCTTGGGGAGGGGCCATCAGCCCCAGCATTTT
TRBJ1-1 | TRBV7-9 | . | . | CSSSSALDREAFF | TGTTCCAGCAGCTCAGCATTAGACAGAGAAGCTTTCTTT
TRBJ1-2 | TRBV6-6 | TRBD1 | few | CASSLGQGDGYGYTF | TGTGCCAGCAGCCTCGGACAGGGCGATGGCTATGGCTACACCTTC
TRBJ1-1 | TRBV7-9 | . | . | CASSLRQVNTEAFF | TGTGCCAGCAGTTTGCGACAGGTGAACACTGAAGCTTTCTTT
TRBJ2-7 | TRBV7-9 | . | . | CASSLEGNGGEQYF | TGTGCCAGCAGCTTAGAGGGGAACGGGGGAGAGCAGTACTTC
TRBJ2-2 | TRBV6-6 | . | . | CASTHRAGEITGELFF | TGTGCCAGCACCCACAGGGCGGGAGAGATCACCGGGGAGCTGTTTTTT
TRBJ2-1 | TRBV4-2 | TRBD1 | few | CASSLGGIGQGGNEQFF | TGTGCCAGCAGCCTCGGGGGCATCGGACAGGGCGGGAATGAGCAGTTCTTC
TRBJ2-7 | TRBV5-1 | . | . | CASSLGAGPYEQYF | TGCGCCAGCAGCTTGGGAGCGGGCCCCTACGAGCAGTACTTC
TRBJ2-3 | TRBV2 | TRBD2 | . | CASSYSPTRGGGDTQYF | TGTGCCAGCAGTTACAGCCCGACTCGGGGCGGGGGGGATACGCAGTATTTT
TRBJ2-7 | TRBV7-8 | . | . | CASSLRGRDYEQYF | TGTGCCAGCAGCTTAAGAGGCAGAGACTACGAGCAGTACTTC
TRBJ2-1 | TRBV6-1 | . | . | CASAGWEQNNEQFF | TGTGCCAGCGCCGGTTGGGAGCAAAACAATGAGCAGTTCTTC
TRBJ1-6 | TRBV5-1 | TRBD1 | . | CASSLPAGQGDGNSPLHF | TGCGCCAGCAGCTTACCGGCCGGACAGGGGGACGGTAATTCACCCCTCCACTTT
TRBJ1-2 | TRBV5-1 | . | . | CASSLPGMKYGYTF | TGCGCCAGCAGCTTGCCAGGGATGAAATATGGCTACACCTTC
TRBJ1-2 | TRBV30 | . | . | CASHRSGYTF | TGTGCCTCCCATCGGAGCGGCTACACCTTC
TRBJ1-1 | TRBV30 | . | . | CAWSVHQGAFF | TGTGCCTGGAGTGTACATCAGGGAGCTTTCTTT
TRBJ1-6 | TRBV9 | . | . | CASSVSPDRADSPLHF | TGTGCCAGCAGCGTGAGCCCAGACAGAGCTGATTCACCCCTCCACTTT
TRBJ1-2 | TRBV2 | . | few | CASRTSQGWDGYTF | TGTGCCAGCAGGACCTCACAGGGTTGGGATGGCTACACCTTC
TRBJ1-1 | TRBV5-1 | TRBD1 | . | CASSPTATGGRTEAFF | TGCGCCAGCAGCCCGACCGCCACAGGGGGGCGGACTGAAGCTTTCTTT
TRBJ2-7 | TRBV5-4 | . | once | CASSKAGAVYEQYF | TGTGCCAGCTCGAAGGCCGGAGCGGTTTACGAGCAGTACTTC
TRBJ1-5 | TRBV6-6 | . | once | CASSRKTNQPQHF | TGTGCCAGCAGTAGAAAGACAAATCAGCCCCAGCATTTT